The clone carrying this T cell receptor (beta chain) was counted only a few times. Its antigen is undetermined. This sample was taken from a study of T cells after posttransplantation cyclophosphamide. General study points: Donor CD8+ memory clones often dominated recipient blood repertoires at later times. TRB overlap between skin or GI tissue T cells and blood was limited.

The related graft donor's blood sample was taken on the day of bone marrow donation. The assay was immunoSEQ multiplex PCR, and TCRdb's table has in-frame clones only and misses some. Counted here are several thousand clones, approximately 68% occurring once; the ten biggest clones make up 24%. CDR3 length: 13 amino acids. Trimming pared 0 bases from V and 5 bases from J, leaving 7 bases between. Germline V gene lookup returns CDR1 MNHNY and CDR2 SVGAGI (reference sequence). The rearrangement joins TRBV6-6 to TRBJ1-2; D gene ambiguous. This TCR was recovered from a man aged 45-65 years. Sequences were obtained from memory CD8+ T cells sorted from blood. CDR3 residues: CASSYSPYYGYTF. DNA for the CDR3: TGTGCCAGCAGTTACTCGCCCTATTATGGCTACACCTTC.